This TCR beta chain was profiled in a study of OX40 agonist ivuxolimab in advanced cancers. CDR1 is MNHEY and CDR2 is SMNVEV in the germline V gene (reference sequence). There are 17 residues in the CDR3. On this clone itself: A junction end diverges from the germline sequence, so it may reflect a read error.

Some clones are missing from TCRdb's copy, which holds only in-frame ones; the method was immunoSEQ multiplex PCR. Of around 94,000 clones detected, approximately 85% appear once; the ten largest clones hold 3.5% to 4%. This chain links TRBV27 with TRBJ1-2, with a tentative D call TRBD1 (6 bases). This receptor was taken from an adult with an advanced solid tumor such as melanoma, head and neck, liver or kidney cancer. Sequenced material: CD4+ or CD8+ T cells sorted from blood, taken in a trial of the OX40 agonist ivuxolimab. The CDR3 loop reads CASSLSLSIQGNYGYTF. The CDR3, as DNA: TGTGCCAGCAGTCTATCATTATCTATTCAGGGGAACTATGGCTACACCTTC.